This TCR beta chain comes out of a study of OX40 agonist ivuxolimab in advanced cancers. Study context: While on treatment, patients had intravenous ivuxolimab at 0.01 to 10 mg/kg every 2 weeks. Study-level points and caveats: Low normalized T-cell clonal expansion also characterized some of the nonresponders.

If patients had autoimmune disease history or systemic immunosuppression, they were excluded. Assay used: immunoSEQ multiplex PCR; TCRdb lists only in-frame clones, some missing. The data contain 15,000 to 20,000 clones, 84% of them seen just once; the ten biggest clones take up approximately 14%. In regard to this clone: Its antigen remains unidentified.

Trimming removed 5 bases from V and 1 base from J, with 12 bases in between. Germline V gene sequence: CDR1 SNHLY, CDR2 FYNNEI. The CDR3 extends over 14 amino acids. The clonotype originates from an adult with an advanced solid tumor such as melanoma, head and neck, liver or kidney cancer. The material was CD4+ or CD8+ T cells sorted from blood, obtained in a trial of the OX40 agonist ivuxolimab. The chain employs TRBV2 and TRBJ2-7; D perhaps matches TRBD2 (5 bases). CDR3 region: CASSHWTESYEQYF. CDR3 nucleotide sequence: TGTGCCAGCAGTCACTGGACTGAATCCTACGAGCAGTACTTC.